The 12 T cell receptor beta chains below all came from one sample that was sequenced in a study of T and B cells in COVID-19 patients. Each TRB amplification used about 250-550 ng of genomic DNA from blood. Multiplex PCR with BIOMED2 TRB-A/B primer pools amplified TRB rearrangements. In TCRdb, the multiplex PCR reads were re-called with MiXCR into one record per CDR3 protein. The sample lists about 27,000 distinct CDR3 sequences; 32% were seen once. The sample taken for sequencing was blood. Every receptor here comes from a human donor who had recovered from COVID-19.

The chain employs TRBV30 and TRBJ1-1; no clear D. The germline V and J ends were trimmed by 2 bases and 4 bases, with 14 bases remaining between them. CDR1 and CDR2 (germline): GTSNPN, SVGIG (reference sequence). CDR3 length equals 14 residues. The CDR3 region has the DNA TGTGCCTGGAGTAAAGCCAGGTTAAGCACTGAAGCTTTCTTT. As protein: CAWSKARLSTEAFF.

Many counts were recorded for this clonotype. V is TRBV5-4 and J is TRBJ2-6, with D perhaps matching TRBD2 (5 bases). V was shortened by 4 bases and J by 0 bases, with 8 bases between the two germline ends. The length of the CDR3 is 15 residues. Germline assignment: CDR1 SGHNT and CDR2 YYREEE (reference sequence). CDR3 loop: CASSGDYSGANVLTF. The CDR3 nucleotides read TGTGCCAGCAGCGGCGACTACTCTGGGGCCAACGTCCTGACTTTC.

V is TRBV29-1 and J is TRBJ2-1; 12 bases agree with TRBD2. This CDR3 has 14 residues. CDR1 SQVTM and CDR2 ANQGSEA come from the germline V gene. Losses at the gene ends were 7 bases for V and 8 bases for J; bases not matched to a gene: 9. CDR3 region: CSAKTSGRWDEQFF. The CDR3 region has the DNA TGCAGCGCCAAAACTAGCGGGAGGTGGGATGAGCAGTTCTTC.

The chain employs TRBV14 and TRBJ2-1; TRBD2 matches at 10 bases. The CDR3 has 13 residues. The V gene end was trimmed by 5 bases and the J gene end by 9 bases; junction bases not matched to a gene: 4. Germline loops: CDR1 SGHDN, CDR2 FVKESK. The CDR3 nucleotides are TGTGCCAGCAGCTCCAGCGGGAGGGGTGAGCAGTTCTTC. Its protein is CASSSSGRGEQFF.

This clonotype was detected a few times. This rearrangement joins TRBV20-1 to TRBJ2-7; 12 bases align to TRBD2. V lost 6 bases to trimming and J lost 5 bases; unmatched junction nucleotides: 5. This CDR3 has 13 residues. Germline V gene data show CDR1 as DFQATT and CDR2 as SNEGSKA (reference sequence). The CDR3: CSARGLAGNEQYF. For the CDR3, the DNA is TGCAGTGCCCGGGGACTAGCGGGCAACGAGCAGTACTTC.

This clonotype appeared a few times. The CDR3 loop reads CATATARGAGHEQFF. In nucleotides, the CDR3 is TGTGCCACCGCCACAGCGCGGGGGGCGGGTCATGAGCAGTTCTTC. V usage is TRBV27 and J usage is TRBJ2-1; 8 positions match TRBD2. The CDR3 covers 15 residues. Trimming removed 10 bases from V and 8 bases from J; junction bases left unmatched: 16. In germline, CDR1 is MNHEY, CDR2 SMNVEV (reference sequence).

This clonotype has ten or more counts. In DNA form, the CDR3 reads TGTGCCAGCAGCCGTCTAGCGGGAGCTAACAATGAGCAGTTCTTC. Protein product: CASSRLAGANNEQFF. The chain recombines TRBV6-5 with TRBJ2-1; the match to TRBD2 covers 10 bases. The length of the CDR3 is 15 residues. Losses at the gene ends were 6 bases for V and 5 bases for J; bases not matched to a gene: 7. From germline, CDR1 is MNHEY and CDR2 SVGAGI.

By proportion, this clonotype is medium-sized. The chain couples TRBV6-5 to TRBJ2-2; D ambiguous. CDR3 size: 15 residues. Germline V gene lookup returns CDR1 MNHEY and CDR2 SVGAGI. Between the trimmed V and J ends, which lost 0 bases and 4 bases, there was a span of 9 bases. CDR3 DNA sequence: TGTGCCAGCAGTTACTCGGGTGGGGTCACCGGGGAGCTGTTTTTT. Protein product: CASSYSGGVTGELFF.

The chain couples TRBV4-3 to TRBJ1-1, with D possibly TRBD1 on 6 matching bases. Germline V CDR1 and CDR2: LGHNA, YSLEER. With 0 bases removed from V and 3 bases from J, the gap between germline ends came to 14 bases. The CDR3 runs to 16 residues. CDR3 sequence reads: CASSQDAGAMDTEAFF. As DNA, the CDR3 is TGCGCCAGCAGCCAAGATGCGGGGGCTATGGACACTGAAGCTTTCTTT.

This rearrangement joins TRBV4-3 to TRBJ2-7; D unresolved. The V and J ends lost 2 bases and 0 bases respectively, with 5 bases between them. This CDR3 contains 13 residues. Germline V gene data show CDR1 as LGHNA and CDR2 as YSLEER. The CDR3 nucleotides are TGCGCCAGCAGCCAAAGGGACTCCTACGAGCAGTACTTC. Protein product: CASSQRDSYEQYF.

The rearrangement uses TRBV6-6 and TRBJ1-2; D is undetermined. This CDR3 region has 14 residues. Germline V CDR1 and CDR2: MNHNY, SVGAGI (reference sequence). Trimming took off 2 bases at V and 7 bases at J, with 14 bases between the two ends. The chain's CDR3 is CASSYGGILRGYTF. For the CDR3, the DNA is TGTGCCAGCAGTTACGGTGGGATCCTACGTGGCTACACCTTC.

This clonotype came up many times. The chain employs TRBV19 and TRBJ2-7, with 7 bases aligning to TRBD1. Germline assignment: CDR1 LNHDA and CDR2 SQIVND (reference sequence). This CDR3 has 14 amino acids. With V trimmed by 5 bases and J by 2 bases, 6 bases remained unmatched. For the CDR3, the DNA is TGTGCCAGTAGTTGGAATGACAGGGCCTACGAGCAGTACTTC. Encoded protein: CASSWNDRAYEQYF.